What follows describes a single T cell receptor beta chain. Its recognized antigen is unknown. No quality values exist for individual bases; no much larger clone is one base distant. The CDR1 and CDR2 encoded by the germline V gene (reference sequence) are SEHNR and FQNEAQ. Trimming takes 5 bases from V and 1 base from J, and the germline ends sit 9 bases apart. The CDR3 sequence holds 15 residues, the cysteine and phenylalanine included. The DNA shown is the 45-base CDR3, in frame from base 1. The record originates from a study of blood T cell repertoires in COVID-19 (dated by TCRdb to the early 2020s). Broadly, across the study: Collaborator samples came from the United States, Italy and Spain and covered acute and convalescent phases of COVID-19. A freely available public database, intended as a resource for researchers studying the immune response to SARS-CoV-2, is where the repertoires were released. Subjects who had been exposed to COVID-19, were actively infected with it, or had recovered from it provided the deeply sampled blood TCRbeta repertoires that made up the dataset. Samples were obtained from the ongoing ImmuneRACE study (first 160 participants) and from over 1,000 subjects provided by 6 global collaborators. A de-identified subject ID, COVID-19 status, age in years and sex were almost always included in the sample metadata. The material from the prospective study consisted of cDNA or gDNA derived from T cells, B-cell-depleted T cells, or PBMCs. HLA class I and class II types, where available, came from metadata supplied by the sample provider rather than from assay-based typing.

Overall study results and their limits: The amount of clinical and demographic metadata varied by source and participant and was provided uncurated.

TCRbeta CDR3 regions were amplified from genomic DNA using the immunoSEQ Assay, a bias-controlled multiplex PCR. For the original study's pipeline: The number of nucleated cells in each sample was estimated by amplification of reference gene primers within the assay. To quantify the absolute abundance of each unique TCRbeta CDR3 rearrangement, sequence reads were collapsed and filtered. Productive Simpson clonality was computed per sample as the square root of Simpson's diversity index over productive rearrangements. TCRdb holds this immuneACCESS table with in-frame rearrangements only. Some clones are missing; in checked studies, unresolved V genes explain under half, and the rest has no known cause. The DNA was the basis for D and trimming; V, J and clone size are from that table. Recorded for this sample are 450,000 or so clones; over 85% of them occurred a single time. The ten largest clonotypes hold 0.7% to 0.85% of the sample.

One collaborating source in Seattle enrolled patients while the patients were actively infected and followed the patients over time throughout the course of disease. Each collaborating institution followed its own protocols to collect whole blood in K2EDTA tubes. For TCRbeta analysis, collaborators shipped samples in one of three forms: frozen whole blood, isolated PBMCs, or DNA extracted from either of those sample types. This TCR came from a man between 18 and 35 years old with COVID-19, enrolled during active disease. Source material: peripheral blood. The rearranged chain carries TRBV7-9 and TRBJ2-6; perhaps TRBD1 is the D gene, with 5 bases matching. The sequenced DNA: TGTGCCAGCAGCCCCAGGGAATCTGGGGCCAACGTCCTGACTTTC. It is translated as CASSPRESGANVLTF.